A single sample gave rise to the 21 T cell receptor beta chains below, sequenced in a study of blood T cell repertoires in COVID-19. The data were produced by immunoSEQ multiplex PCR, yet TCRdb's version contains in-frame clones alone and is incomplete. The data show 40,000 or so clones, around 88% seen once. The sequenced material came from peripheral blood. These receptors were collected from a human donor in a cohort sampled during active COVID-19.

This rearrangement joins TRBV19 to TRBJ1-2, with 7 bases lining up with TRBD1. The CDR3 has 14 residues. Per germline, CDR1 LNHDA and CDR2 SQIVND (reference sequence). V dropped 10 bases and J dropped 2; count of bases not matched to a gene: 10. The CDR3 loop is CATNPTGDNYGYTF. CDR3 in DNA: TGTGCCACCAATCCTACAGGGGACAACTATGGCTACACCTTC.

V and J are TRBV4-3 and TRBJ2-3, with 8 bases that match TRBD2. This CDR3 region has 14 residues. J was trimmed by 2 bases and V by 4 bases; bases with no gene match: 2. The germline V gene has CDR1 LGHNA and CDR2 YSLEER. The CDR3 nucleotides are TGCGCCAGCAGCCCAGGACTAGCCACAGATACGCAGTATTTT. Protein: CASSPGLATDTQYF.

The chain joins TRBV6-5 to TRBJ2-1; the D is unclear. In germline, CDR1 is MNHEY, CDR2 SVGAGI. V gave up 0 bases and J gave up 6 bases, with 9 bases separating them. CDR3 length equals 14 residues. As DNA, the CDR3 is TGTGCCAGCAGTTACTCTTCCGACTCCAATGAGCAGTTCTTC. It codes for CASSYSSDSNEQFF.

The chain has TRBV19 and TRBJ2-1; a weak D match, TRBD1 (6 bases). The germline V gene has CDR1 LNHDA and CDR2 SQIVND (reference sequence). V was cut by 4 bases and J by 6 bases, with 22 bases left in between. This CDR3 has 17 amino acids. CDR3 loop: CASSKEASRGYPNEQFF. The CDR3 nucleotides are TGTGCCAGTAGTAAAGAAGCTTCCAGGGGTTACCCCAATGAGCAGTTCTTC. Using reference TRBV19 and TRBJ2-1 for the parts outside the CDR3, the full variable domain is DGGITQSPKYLFRKEGQNVTLSCEQNLNHDAMYWYRQDPGQGLRLIYYSQIVNDFQKGDIAEGYSVSREKKESFPLTVTSAQKNPTAFYLCASSKEASRGYPNEQFFGPGTRLTVL.

The gene calls are TRBV19 and TRBJ1-1; D is uncertain. The CDR3 runs 13 residues. V lost 5 bases to trimming and J lost 1 base, with 8 bases between them. Germline V gives CDR1 LNHDA, CDR2 SQIVND (reference sequence). In DNA form, the CDR3 reads TGTGCCAGTAGTCTAACTGGGAACACTGAAGCTTTCTTT. Amino acids: CASSLTGNTEAFF.

This chain links TRBV29-1 with TRBJ2-2; weak D call: TRBD1 (5 bases). CDR1 and CDR2 from the germline V gene are SQVTM and ANQGSEA. CDR3 length: 12 residues. The V end was cut by 8 bases, the J end by 1 base, with 8 bases between. CDR3 coding DNA: TGCAGCTATACAGGGAACACCGGGGAGCTGTTTTTT. Encoded protein: CSYTGNTGELFF.

This chain connects TRBV18 to TRBJ1-1, with 9 bases identical to TRBD1. Trimming took 5 bases from V and 11 from J; bases not matched to a gene: 12. Per germline, CDR1 KGHSH and CDR2 LQKENI. CDR3 length equals 14 residues. The CDR3 DNA sequence: TGTGCCAGCTCAGCACAGGGGGCGCGTACAGGCGCTTTCTTT. Translated: CASSAQGARTGAFF. The complete variable domain, with remaining parts taken from reference TRBV18 and TRBJ1-1, reads NAGVMQNPRHLVRRRGQEARLRCSPMKGHSHVYWYRQLPEEGLKFMVYLQKENIIDESGMPKERFSAEFPKEGPSILRIQQVVRGDSAAYFCASSAQGARTGAFFGQGTRLTVV.

The chain links TRBV7-2 to TRBJ1-1; 7 nucleotides align to TRBD1. Per germline, CDR1 SGHTA and CDR2 FQGNSA. V was clipped by 2 bases and J by 1 base; unmatched bases: 1. This CDR3 region has 14 residues. CDR3 DNA sequence: TGTGCCAGCAGCTTAAGGACAGGGAACACTGAAGCTTTCTTT. The encoded protein is CASSLRTGNTEAFF.

V usage is TRBV15 and J usage is TRBJ2-1; TRBD1 matches 7 bases. CDR3 size: 14 residues. V gave up 9 bases and J gave up 6 bases; unmatched junction bases: 11. Germline CDR1 reads LNHNV; CDR2 reads YYDKDF (reference sequence). CDR3 region: CATGRDRRVNEQFF. DNA of the CDR3: TGTGCCACAGGACGGGACAGAAGAGTCAATGAGCAGTTCTTC.

The chain carries TRBV19 and TRBJ1-5; D gene uncertain. V lost 3 bases to trimming and J lost 7 bases, with 7 bases between them. Germline V gene sequence: CDR1 LNHDA, CDR2 SQIVND (reference sequence). The CDR3 is 12 amino acids. DNA for the CDR3: TGTGCCAGTAGTATCCCCCGGCAGCCCCAGCATTTT. Its protein product is CASSIPRQPQHF. Full variable domain (outside the CDR3, taken from reference TRBV19 and TRBJ1-5): DGGITQSPKYLFRKEGQNVTLSCEQNLNHDAMYWYRQDPGQGLRLIYYSQIVNDFQKGDIAEGYSVSREKKESFPLTVTSAQKNPTAFYLCASSIPRQPQHFGDGTRLSIL.

This clone was recorded once. The rearrangement uses TRBV5-1 and TRBJ2-1; 7 positions match TRBD2. J was trimmed by 7 bases and V by 10 bases; bases with no gene match: 26. In germline, CDR1 is SGHRS, CDR2 YFSETQ. There are 18 residues in the CDR3. DNA of the CDR3: TGCGCCGGAGGACCAGTTTATCCGACTAGCTTGCCCCTTAATGAGCAGTTCTTC. Translation gives CAGGPVYPTSLPLNEQFF.

J is TRBJ2-2 and V is TRBV3-1 (or the pseudogene TRBV3-2); the D is unclear. Germline V gene sequence: CDR1 LGHDT, CDR2 YNNKEL (reference sequence). The V end lost 6 bases, the J end lost 2 bases, and 19 bases lay between the germline ends. The CDR3 spans 17 residues. Written as DNA, the CDR3 is TGTGCCAGCAGAACAAGATGGAGTAGCCTTAACACCGGGGAGCTGTTTTTT. Residues: CASRTRWSSLNTGELFF.

This clone appeared a single time. V usage is TRBV28 and J usage is TRBJ2-7, with a tentative D call TRBD1 (5 bases). The CDR3 is made up of 13 amino acids. Looked up from germline, CDR1 is MDHEN and CDR2 is SYDVKM. The V end was cut by 3 bases, the J end by 5 bases, with 11 bases between. Here the CDR3 DNA reads TGTGCCAGCAGTTTGGTTCAGGGAAACGAGCAGTACTTC. Amino acid sequence: CASSLVQGNEQYF. Supplemented by reference TRBV28 and TRBJ2-7, the full variable domain reads DVKVTQSSRYLVKRTGEKVFLECVQDMDHENMFWYRQDPGLGLRLIYFSYDVKMKEKGDIPEGYSVSREKKERFSLILESASTNQTSMYLCASSLVQGNEQYFGPGTRLTVT.

The chain combines TRBV7-9 with TRBJ1-3; D not resolved. Germline V gene sequence: CDR1 SEHNR, CDR2 FQNEAQ (reference sequence). The CDR3 contains 18 residues. Deletions cut 5 bases from V and 1 base from J, with 21 bases between. CDR3 amino acids: CASSPRLGSAESGNTIYF. CDR3 nucleotide sequence: TGTGCCAGCAGCCCCCGTCTTGGGTCGGCGGAATCTGGAAACACCATATATTTT. The full variable domain, rest sourced from reference TRBV7-9 and TRBJ1-3, is DTGVSQNPRHKITKRGQNVTFRCDPISEHNRLYWYRQTLGQGPEFLTYFQNEAQLEKSRLLSDRFSAERPKGSFSTLEIQRTEQGDSAMYLCASSPRLGSAESGNTIYFGEGSWLTVV.

The V and J genes are TRBV4-1 and TRBJ2-5, with D perhaps TRBD2 (6 bases). The CDR3 has 14 residues. Germline values: CDR1 MGHRA, CDR2 YSYEKL. V dropped 1 base and J dropped 4 bases, with 10 bases sitting between them. In DNA form, the CDR3 reads TGCGCCAGCAGCCAAGGGGGGGTTTCAGAGACCCAGTACTTC. This translates into CASSQGGVSETQYF.

This clone occurred a few times. The genes are TRBV6-4 and TRBJ2-2; D possibly corresponds to TRBD2 (6 bases). Germline CDR1 and CDR2: MRHNA and SNTAGT. There are 14 residues in the CDR3. V dropped 0 bases and J dropped 6 bases, with 8 bases sitting between them. The CDR3 spells CASSDSEGAGELFF. The CDR3 nucleotides read TGTGCCAGCAGTGACTCGGAGGGAGCCGGGGAGCTGTTTTTT.

This sequence joins TRBV7-3 and TRBJ2-1; a possible D gene is TRBD2 (6 bases). V was clipped by 2 bases and J by 7 bases, with 12 bases between them. Looked up from germline, CDR1 is SGHTA and CDR2 is FQGTGA. The CDR3 runs 14 residues. DNA for the CDR3: TGTGCCAGCAGCTTAGGCACTAGCACAAATGAGCAGTTCTTC. This translates into CASSLGTSTNEQFF.

The V and J genes are TRBV5-1 and TRBJ2-7; a weak D match, TRBD1 (6 bases). Germline lookup yields CDR1 SGHRS and CDR2 YFSETQ. Trimming took 0 bases from V and 0 from J, leaving 10 bases between them. The CDR3 runs 15 residues. The CDR3 is CASSLGQVSSYEQYF. The CDR3 DNA follows: TGCGCCAGCAGCTTGGGACAGGTGAGCTCCTACGAGCAGTACTTC.

The chain uses TRBV7-2 and TRBJ2-3; D is perhaps TRBD2 (7 bases). The germline CDR1 and CDR2 sequences are SGHTA and FQGNSA. CDR3 length: 16 residues. Between the trimmed V and J ends, which lost 3 bases and 1 base, there was a span of 14 bases. CDR3 sequence reads: CASSLRGGSGTDTQYF. The CDR3 DNA is TGTGCCAGCAGCTTGAGGGGGGGGAGTGGCACAGATACGCAGTATTTT.

The gene calls are TRBV7-9 and TRBJ2-1; 13 nucleotides agree with TRBD2. The CDR3 length is 15 residues. The germline V gene encodes CDR1 SEHNR and CDR2 FQNEAQ (reference sequence). V lost 5 bases, J lost 7 bases, and 5 bases stayed unmatched. The CDR3, as DNA: TGTGCCAGCAGCCGACTAGCGGGAGGTATAAATGAGCAGTTCTTC. This gives the protein CASSRLAGGINEQFF.

This clone was recorded once. The chain uses TRBV10-3 and TRBJ2-1; tentative D call: TRBD2 (5 bases). The CDR3 runs to 13 residues. Germline V gene sequence: CDR1 ENHRY, CDR2 SYGVKD. V lost 7 bases to trimming and J lost 10 bases, with 17 bases between them. CDR3 DNA: TGTGCCATCACCCCGGACTCCTTAGGGGAGCAGTTCTTC. Translation gives CAITPDSLGEQFF.